This entry lists 6 T cell receptor beta chains sequenced from one sample in a study of T cell responses to AZD1222 COVID-19 vaccine. Using immunoSEQ multiplex PCR, the repertoire was profiled, and TCRdb retains in-frame clones only, with some absent. The sample gives about 99,000 clones, about 88% of which show up once; roughly a sixth is in the top ten. This specimen consisted of peripheral blood, obtained on day 0 of AZD1222 vaccination. The source is an adult in good health.

The genes are TRBV7-3 and TRBJ2-7; TRBD1 or TRBD2 may be the D gene (5 bases each). This CDR3 comprises 17 residues. Looked up from germline, CDR1 is SGHTA and CDR2 is FQGTGA. Trimming shortened V by 1 base and J by 2 bases, and 18 bases separated the two germline ends. This CDR3 reads CASSLRGELVPPYEQYF. CDR3 in DNA: TGTGCCAGCAGCTTAAGAGGGGAGCTCGTCCCTCCCTACGAGCAGTACTTC.

The J gene is TRBJ1-1, the V gene TRBV3-1 (or the pseudogene TRBV3-2), with TRBD1 matching 10 bases. CDR3 size: 14 residues. Trimming removed 4 bases from V and 4 bases from J; junction bases left unmatched: 3. Per germline, CDR1 LGHDT and CDR2 YNNKEL (reference sequence). The CDR3: CASSLRDRGTEAFF. The DNA for the CDR3 is TGTGCCAGCAGCCTCCGGGACAGGGGCACTGAAGCTTTCTTT.

The chain couples TRBV19 to TRBJ1-1, with a tentative D call TRBD1 (5 bases). The length of the CDR3 is 15 residues. The germline CDR1 and CDR2 sequences are LNHDA and SQIVND (reference sequence). Between the trimmed V and J ends, which lost 4 bases and 5 bases, there was a span of 17 bases. CDR3 amino acids: CASSTGSGGETEAFF. The DNA of the CDR3 is TGTGCCAGTAGTACCGGGAGTGGGGGAGAGACTGAAGCTTTCTTT.

The gene calls are TRBV11-3 and TRBJ2-1, with TRBD2 identical over 7 bases. The CDR3 has 18 amino acids. In germline, CDR1 is SGHNT, CDR2 YENEEA. Trimming cost V 5 bases and J 3 bases; bases outside gene matches: 16. The DNA for the CDR3 is TGTGCCAGCAGCCTGGATCAGGGCGGGAGCGGGCGCTACAATGAGCAGTTCTTC. It encodes CASSLDQGGSGRYNEQFF.

This clone showed up many times. The chain combines TRBV13 with TRBJ2-7; the D call may be TRBD1 or TRBD2 (6 bases each). This CDR3 spans 13 amino acids. Germline V CDR1 and CDR2: PRHDT, FYEKMQ (reference sequence). V was pared by 5 bases and J by 5 bases, with 13 bases between. The CDR3 region has the DNA TGTGCCAGCAGCCCGAGGGGGGCTGACGAGCAGTACTTC. It specifies CASSPRGADEQYF.

This rearrangement joins TRBV29-1 to TRBJ2-1, with 7 nucleotides matching TRBD1. This CDR3 contains 12 residues. The germline CDR1 and CDR2 sequences are SQVTM and ANQGSEA. With V trimmed by 6 bases and J by 1 base, 0 bases remained unmatched. For the CDR3, the DNA is TGCAGCGTCAGGGGGTCCTACAATGAGCAGTTCTTC. It is translated as CSVRGSYNEQFF.